These 14 T cell receptor beta chains were all obtained from the same sample, sequenced in a study of cytomegalovirus exposure and HLA in healthy donors. The PCR made use of 60 Vbeta and 13 Jbeta primers. Data came from immunoSEQ multiplex PCR; TCRdb stores just in-frame clones and leaves some out. Of 70,000 to 75,000 clones listed, roughly 78% were seen once; the top ten hold roughly 12%. Sequenced: PBMCs. The receptors were sampled from a woman aged 35 to 49 in good health and CMV-seropositive.

J is TRBJ1-2 and V is TRBV5-1; TRBD1 agrees at 8 bases. Losses at the gene ends were 2 bases for V and 5 bases for J; bases not matched to a gene: 8. This CDR3 comprises 15 residues. The germline gives CDR1 SGHRS, CDR2 YFSETQ. The DNA of the CDR3 is TGCGCCAGCAGCTTACCCCAGGGGGCTGGGTATGGCTACACCTTC. Amino acid sequence: CASSLPQGAGYGYTF. The full variable domain, in which reference TRBV5-1 and TRBJ1-2 provide the parts outside the CDR3, is KAGVTQTPRYLIKTRGQQVTLSCSPISGHRSVSWYQQTPGQGLQFLFEYFSETQRNKGNFPGRFSGRQFSNSRSEMNVSTLELGDSALYLCASSLPQGAGYGYTFGSGTRLTVV.

This clone has a handful of counts. V is TRBV7-8 and J is TRBJ2-7, with D perhaps TRBD1 (8 bases). The CDR3 covers 14 residues. Germline values: CDR1 SGHVS, CDR2 FQNEAQ. Trimming removed 4 bases at V and 5 bases at J, with 15 bases between. CDR3 DNA: TGTGCCAGCAGCTCAAGGACAGGGAGGGACGAGCAGTACTTC. It translates to CASSSRTGRDEQYF.

The chain recombines TRBV6-6 with TRBJ2-5; unclear D gene. From germline, CDR1 is MNHNY and CDR2 SVGAGI (reference sequence). V dropped 5 bases and J dropped 5 bases, with 6 bases sitting between them. This CDR3 is built from 11 residues. The CDR3 nucleotides read TGTGCCAGCAGTCACACCGAGACCCAGTACTTC. Protein: CASSHTETQYF.

This clone appeared once. The chain combines TRBV9 with TRBJ1-6; 8 nucleotides agree with TRBD1. Germline V gene lookup returns CDR1 SGDLS and CDR2 YYNGEE. V was pared by 4 bases and J by 9 bases, with 9 bases of the junction left unmatched. This CDR3 region has 15 residues. CDR3 DNA: TGTGCCAGCAGCCTCCGACAGGGGCTTGGTTCACCCCTCCACTTT. Protein sequence: CASSLRQGLGSPLHF.

The chain couples TRBV7-3 to TRBJ2-5; 10 positions agree with TRBD1. V lost 2 bases, J lost 5 bases, and 2 bases stayed unmatched. Germline CDR1 SGHTA, CDR2 FQGTGA. The CDR3 is 14 amino acids. The chain's CDR3 is CASSLLGQGETQYF. The CDR3, as DNA: TGTGCCAGCAGCTTACTGGGACAGGGGGAGACCCAGTACTTC.

Worth noting for this clone: Germline is not matched at one junction end, which may reflect a read error. This sequence joins TRBV6-1 and TRBJ2-2, with D possibly being TRBD2 (6 bases). The CDR3 extends over 18 amino acids. Germline V gives CDR1 MNHNS, CDR2 SASEGT. This chain's CDR3 is CASSERIYTDPRTGGLFF. The DNA for the CDR3 is TGTGCCAGCAGTGAACGTATATACACCGATCCCCGAACCGGGGGGCTGTTTTTT.

The rearrangement joins TRBV7-3 to TRBJ2-1; TRBD2 aligns across 8 bases. This CDR3 has 13 residues. V shed 2 bases and J 9 bases; nucleotides not matched to a gene: 3. Germline lookup yields CDR1 SGHTA and CDR2 FQGTGA. As DNA, the CDR3 is TGTGCCAGCAGCTTACGGGAGGGGGTTGAGCAGTTCTTC. Its protein product is CASSLREGVEQFF. The variable domain in full, with the rest retrieved from reference TRBV7-3 and TRBJ2-1, is GAGVSQTPSNKVTEKGKYVELRCDPISGHTALYWYRQSLGQGPEFLIYFQGTGAADDSGLPNDRFFAVRPEGSVSTLKIQRTERGDSAVYLCASSLREGVEQFFGPGTRLTVL.

The CDR3 sequence is CASRVANTEAFF. DNA of the CDR3: TGTGCCAGCAGGGTGGCGAACACTGAAGCTTTCTTT. This chain links TRBV28 with TRBJ1-1, with unresolved D. This CDR3 has 12 residues. V lost 6 bases to trimming and J lost 1 base, with 6 bases between them. Germline CDR1 is MDHEN and CDR2 is SYDVKM.

The rearrangement joins TRBV10-1 to TRBJ2-7, with 9 bases matching TRBD1. CDR1 is WNHNN, CDR2 SYGVQD, per germline (reference sequence). With 3 bases clipped from V and 0 bases from J, the junction kept 3 bases outside the gene matches. This CDR3 has 15 residues. The CDR3 nucleotides read TGCGCCAGCAGTGATGGGACAGGGAGCTCCTACGAGCAGTACTTC. This translates into CASSDGTGSSYEQYF.

This chain's CDR3 is CASSYRTGIGDNSPLHF. The CDR3 region has the DNA TGTGCCAGCAGCTACCGGACAGGCATTGGGGATAATTCACCCCTCCACTTT. V gene TRBV7-6 combines with J gene TRBJ1-6; 7 nucleotides align to TRBD1. After removal of 4 bases from V and 5 bases from J, the junction contained 11 bases not matched to a gene. This CDR3 contains 17 residues. Per germline, CDR1 SGHVS and CDR2 FNYEAQ.

This clone showed up just a few times. The chain is built from TRBV11-2 and TRBJ1-1; D is unclear. Germline V gene lookup returns CDR1 SGHAT and CDR2 FQNNGV. This CDR3 has 16 amino acids. V was trimmed by 0 bases and J by 1 base, leaving 12 bases between them. The CDR3 nucleotides read TGTGCCAGCAGCTTAGAGTTCGGTCGCAAGAACACTGAAGCTTTCTTT. Its protein is CASSLEFGRKNTEAFF.

This chain connects TRBV9 to TRBJ2-6; 7 nucleotides agree with TRBD1. V lost 4 bases to trimming and J lost 0 bases; unmatched junction nucleotides: 7. Germline V gene lookup returns CDR1 SGDLS and CDR2 YYNGEE. The CDR3 spans 17 residues. In nucleotides, the CDR3 is TGTGCCAGCAGCTTCCGGGACAGCTCCTCTGGGGCCAACGTCCTGACTTTC. This sequence encodes CASSFRDSSSGANVLTF.

This sequence joins TRBV5-1 and TRBJ2-5; 10 nucleotides align to TRBD2. The DNA end is a closer match to TRBJ2-7, so the J assignment may be wrong. The CDR3 runs 14 residues. Germline V gene data show CDR1 as SGHRS and CDR2 as YFSETQ. The CDR3 DNA reads as TGCGCCAGCAGCTGGACTAGCGGCTCCTACGAGCAGTACTTC. It translates to CASSWTSGSYEQYF.

The genes are TRBV4-2 and TRBJ1-5; possible D gene TRBD1, 5 bases. V dropped 4 bases and J dropped 3 bases, with 19 bases sitting between them. This CDR3 spans 17 amino acids. Germline V lookup: CDR1 LGHNA, CDR2 YNFKEQ. The CDR3 here is CASSPHLRDSTNQPQHF. The CDR3 DNA sequence: TGTGCCAGCAGCCCTCACTTGAGAGACAGCACCAATCAGCCCCAGCATTTT.